This is a list of T cell receptor beta chains from one sample in a study of OX40 agonist ivuxolimab in advanced cancers. TCRdb's table, derived via immunoSEQ multiplex PCR, lists solely in-frame clones and lacks some. The sample includes 42,000 or so clones, over 65% of them seen just once. The material sequenced was CD4+ or CD8+ T cells sorted from blood, taken in a trial of the OX40 agonist ivuxolimab. Source of these receptors: an adult with an advanced solid tumor such as melanoma, head and neck, liver or kidney cancer. Both conserved end residues are part of each CDR3. D genes are given only for firm matches. Clone size, where shown, is once, few, many, or a class for clones that have expanded.

d_call: -
clone_size: -
v_call: TRBV4-1
j_call: TRBJ1-2
cdr3_aa: CASSYSGPTNYGYTF
cdr3_nt: TGCGCCAGCAGCTACAGCGGACCTACTAACTATGGCTACACCTTC

d_call: -
clone_size: -
v_call: TRBV7-3
j_call: TRBJ2-7
cdr3_aa: CASSLSVWGEQYF
cdr3_nt: TGTGCCAGCAGCTTAAGTGTATGGGGAGAGCAGTACTTC

d_call: TRBD2
clone_size: once
v_call: TRBV19
j_call: TRBJ2-7
cdr3_aa: CASSIAGPGLAYEQYF
cdr3_nt: TGTGCCAGTAGTATAGCGGGACCGGGACTAGCATACGAGCAGTACTTC

d_call: -
clone_size: once
v_call: TRBV7-2
j_call: TRBJ2-1
cdr3_aa: CASSLGQGSYNEQFF
cdr3_nt: TGTGCCAGCAGCTTAGGGCAGGGCTCCTACAATGAGCAGTTCTTC

d_call: -
clone_size: -
v_call: TRBV27
j_call: TRBJ1-1
cdr3_aa: CASSLRPWGTEAFF
cdr3_nt: TGTGCCAGCAGTTTGCGGCCTTGGGGGACTGAAGCTTTCTTT

d_call: -
clone_size: -
v_call: TRBV13
j_call: TRBJ1-4
cdr3_aa: CASSLSGRNEKLFF
cdr3_nt: TGTGCCAGCAGCTTAAGCGGGAGGAATGAAAAACTGTTTTTT

d_call: -
clone_size: -
v_call: TRBV5-6
j_call: TRBJ2-5
cdr3_aa: CASSPGSLETQYF
cdr3_nt: TGTGCCAGCAGCCCTGGTTCGTTAGAGACCCAGTACTTC

d_call: -
clone_size: -
v_call: TRBV9
j_call: TRBJ2-7
cdr3_aa: CASSPGDYEQYF
cdr3_nt: TGTGCCAGCAGCCCAGGGGACTACGAGCAGTACTTC

d_call: TRBD1
clone_size: -
v_call: TRBV27
j_call: TRBJ1-2
cdr3_aa: CASSPKVGQRVDGYTF
cdr3_nt: TGTGCCAGCAGCCCTAAAGTGGGACAGAGGGTCGATGGCTACACCTTC

d_call: -
clone_size: -
v_call: TRBV6-5
j_call: TRBJ1-3
cdr3_aa: CASSGQLDGNTIYF
cdr3_nt: TGTGCCAGCAGTGGACAGCTGGACGGAAACACCATATATTTT

d_call: -
clone_size: -
v_call: TRBV5-6
j_call: TRBJ1-4
cdr3_aa: CASSFVSAGSNEKLFF
cdr3_nt: TGTGCCAGCAGCTTCGTTTCCGCAGGGAGTAATGAAAAACTGTTTTTT

d_call: TRBD1
clone_size: -
v_call: TRBV14
j_call: TRBJ1-6
cdr3_aa: CASSQGRTGSGSPLHF
cdr3_nt: TGTGCCAGCAGCCAAGGCCGGACAGGGAGCGGGTCACCCCTCCACTTT

d_call: -
clone_size: -
v_call: TRBV6-1
j_call: TRBJ1-2
cdr3_aa: CASSERGSNYGYTF
cdr3_nt: TGTGCCAGCAGTGAACGGGGCTCTAACTATGGCTACACCTTC

d_call: -
clone_size: -
v_call: TRBV4-3
j_call: TRBJ2-3
cdr3_aa: CASSQGAFSTDTQYF
cdr3_nt: TGCGCCAGCAGCCAAGGAGCCTTCAGCACAGATACGCAGTATTTT

d_call: -
clone_size: -
v_call: TRBV11-2
j_call: TRBJ2-3
cdr3_aa: CASSLGTGGTDTQYF
cdr3_nt: TGTGCCAGCAGCTTAGGAACAGGAGGCACAGATACGCAGTATTTT

d_call: TRBD1
clone_size: -
v_call: TRBV5-1
j_call: TRBJ2-4
cdr3_aa: CASSFDRGVAKNIQYF
cdr3_nt: TGCGCCAGCAGCTTCGACAGGGGGGTAGCCAAAAACATTCAGTACTTC

d_call: -
clone_size: -
v_call: TRBV9
j_call: TRBJ1-2
cdr3_aa: CASSVATGSSSYGYTF
cdr3_nt: TGTGCCAGCAGCGTAGCGACAGGCTCTAGTAGCTATGGCTACACCTTC

d_call: TRBD2
clone_size: -
v_call: TRBV4-3
j_call: TRBJ2-1
cdr3_aa: CASSQDRTSAYNEQFF
cdr3_nt: TGCGCCAGCAGCCAAGATAGGACTAGCGCTTACAATGAGCAGTTCTTC

d_call: -
clone_size: -
v_call: TRBV7-6
j_call: TRBJ2-7
cdr3_aa: CASSLDQGSTYEQYF
cdr3_nt: TGTGCCAGCAGCTTAGACCAGGGTTCGACCTACGAGCAGTACTTC

d_call: -
clone_size: -
v_call: TRBV9
j_call: TRBJ2-1
cdr3_aa: CASGGGRGSYNEQFF
cdr3_nt: TGTGCCAGCGGGGGCGGGAGAGGATCCTACAATGAGCAGTTCTTC

d_call: -
clone_size: -
v_call: TRBV5-5
j_call: TRBJ2-2
cdr3_aa: CASSIGTERTGELFF
cdr3_nt: TGTGCCAGCAGCATCGGGACGGAACGCACCGGGGAGCTGTTTTTT

d_call: -
clone_size: few
v_call: TRBV28
j_call: TRBJ2-7
cdr3_aa: CASSSATGSYEQYF
cdr3_nt: TGTGCCAGCAGTTCAGCGACAGGCTCCTACGAGCAGTACTTC

d_call: -
clone_size: -
v_call: TRBV10-3
j_call: TRBJ2-5
cdr3_aa: CATGGQINQETQYF
cdr3_nt: TGTGCCACGGGGGGACAGATCAACCAAGAGACCCAGTACTTC

d_call: -
clone_size: -
v_call: TRBV27
j_call: TRBJ2-3
cdr3_aa: CASGEFTDTQYF
cdr3_nt: TGTGCCAGCGGGGAGTTCACAGATACGCAGTATTTT

d_call: -
clone_size: -
v_call: TRBV5-1
j_call: TRBJ2-2
cdr3_aa: CASTRQRSDTGELFF
cdr3_nt: TGCGCCAGCACCCGCCAGCGGTCCGACACCGGGGAGCTGTTTTTT

d_call: -
clone_size: -
v_call: TRBV7-3
j_call: TRBJ2-1
cdr3_aa: CASSLSGAGNNEQFF
cdr3_nt: TGTGCCAGCAGCTTATCGGGGGCGGGAAACAATGAGCAGTTCTTC

d_call: -
clone_size: -
v_call: TRBV7-2
j_call: TRBJ2-1
cdr3_aa: CASSQEAYNEQFF
cdr3_nt: TGTGCCAGCAGCCAGGAGGCCTACAATGAGCAGTTCTTC

d_call: -
clone_size: few
v_call: TRBV7-6
j_call: TRBJ2-3
cdr3_aa: CASSFDQRDTQYF
cdr3_nt: TGTGCCAGCAGCTTCGACCAACGGGATACGCAGTATTTT

d_call: -
clone_size: -
v_call: TRBV14
j_call: TRBJ2-7
cdr3_aa: CASSQIVQGTEQYF
cdr3_nt: TGTGCCAGCAGCCAAATTGTGCAAGGTACCGAGCAGTACTTC

d_call: -
clone_size: -
v_call: TRBV7-2
j_call: TRBJ1-4
cdr3_aa: CASSLGGQNEKLFF
cdr3_nt: TGTGCCAGCAGCTTAGGGGGGCAGAATGAAAAACTGTTTTTT

d_call: -
clone_size: -
v_call: TRBV19
j_call: TRBJ2-5
cdr3_aa: CASSIGAAETQYF
cdr3_nt: TGTGCCAGTAGTATAGGGGCCGCGGAGACCCAGTACTTC

d_call: -
clone_size: -
v_call: TRBV19
j_call: TRBJ2-1
cdr3_aa: CASSNSGGDLKQFF
cdr3_nt: TGTGCCAGTAGTAATTCCGGCGGGGACCTTAAGCAGTTCTTC

d_call: -
clone_size: -
v_call: TRBV10-1
j_call: TRBJ1-4
cdr3_aa: CASSCTGGEKLFF
cdr3_nt: TGCGCCAGCAGTTGCACAGGAGGTGAAAAACTGTTTTTT

d_call: -
clone_size: -
v_call: TRBV30
j_call: TRBJ2-7
cdr3_aa: CAWSPGRAYEQYF
cdr3_nt: TGTGCCTGGAGTCCCGGGAGAGCCTACGAGCAGTACTTC

d_call: -
clone_size: -
v_call: TRBV5-6
j_call: TRBJ2-2
cdr3_aa: CASSSRRTGELFF
cdr3_nt: TGTGCCAGCAGCTCCAGAAGGACCGGGGAGCTGTTTTTT

d_call: -
clone_size: -
v_call: TRBV6-5
j_call: TRBJ1-1
cdr3_aa: CASSYSRQNTEAFF
cdr3_nt: TGTGCCAGCAGTTACTCCAGACAGAACACTGAAGCTTTCTTT

d_call: -
clone_size: once
v_call: TRBV6-5
j_call: TRBJ1-1
cdr3_aa: CASSFGRSLNTEAFF
cdr3_nt: TGTGCCAGCAGTTTTGGGCGGAGCTTGAACACTGAAGCTTTCTTT

d_call: TRBD1
clone_size: -
v_call: TRBV7-8
j_call: TRBJ1-5
cdr3_aa: CASSLRQGGQPQHF
cdr3_nt: TGTGCCAGCAGCCTTAGACAGGGTGGTCAGCCCCAGCATTTT

d_call: -
clone_size: -
v_call: TRBV7-9
j_call: TRBJ2-1
cdr3_aa: CASSLGWTEGAGRQFF
cdr3_nt: TGTGCCAGCAGCTTAGGGTGGACAGAGGGCGCCGGTCGGCAGTTCTTC

d_call: TRBD1
clone_size: -
v_call: TRBV5-8
j_call: TRBJ1-2
cdr3_aa: CASSRGQSNYGYTF
cdr3_nt: TGTGCCAGCAGCCGGGGACAGTCCAATTATGGCTACACCTTC

d_call: -
clone_size: -
v_call: TRBV7-2
j_call: TRBJ1-3
cdr3_aa: CASSLAQSSGNTIYF
cdr3_nt: TGTGCCAGCAGCTTAGCACAGAGCTCTGGAAACACCATATATTTT

d_call: TRBD1
clone_size: -
v_call: TRBV2
j_call: TRBJ1-2
cdr3_aa: CASMEGQGSSDGYTF
cdr3_nt: TGTGCCAGCATGGAGGGACAGGGAAGTTCTGATGGCTACACCTTC

d_call: -
clone_size: few
v_call: TRBV28
j_call: TRBJ2-5
cdr3_aa: CASRTTDNTGETQYF
cdr3_nt: TGTGCCAGCAGAACAACTGACAACACGGGAGAGACCCAGTACTTC

d_call: -
clone_size: -
v_call: TRBV7-2
j_call: TRBJ2-7
cdr3_aa: CASSLGGTYEQYF
cdr3_nt: TGTGCCAGCAGCTTAGGGGGCACCTACGAGCAGTACTTC

d_call: -
clone_size: -
v_call: TRBV19
j_call: TRBJ2-3
cdr3_aa: CASTWGRGSDTQYF
cdr3_nt: TGTGCCAGTACATGGGGCAGGGGATCAGATACGCAGTATTTT

d_call: -
clone_size: -
v_call: TRBV14
j_call: TRBJ2-2
cdr3_aa: CASSRSSTNTGELFF
cdr3_nt: TGTGCCAGCAGTAGGTCTAGCACGAACACCGGGGAGCTGTTTTTT

d_call: TRBD2
clone_size: -
v_call: TRBV5-5
j_call: TRBJ2-7
cdr3_aa: CASSLAGTSPTLEQYF
cdr3_nt: TGTGCCAGCAGCTTGGCCGGGACTAGCCCTACCCTGGAGCAGTACTTC

d_call: -
clone_size: -
v_call: TRBV21-1
j_call: TRBJ1-3
cdr3_aa: CASSKACTSGNTIYF
cdr3_nt: TGTGCCAGCAGCAAAGCGTGCACTTCTGGAAACACCATATATTTT

d_call: -
clone_size: -
v_call: TRBV27
j_call: TRBJ2-3
cdr3_aa: CASSPDRNTDTQYF
cdr3_nt: TGTGCCAGCAGCCCTGACAGGAACACAGATACGCAGTATTTT

d_call: -
clone_size: -
v_call: TRBV7-2
j_call: TRBJ2-7
cdr3_aa: CASSLARTPAGQQYF
cdr3_nt: TGTGCCAGCAGCTTAGCTCGGACTCCTGCGGGCCAGCAGTACTTC

d_call: TRBD1
clone_size: -
v_call: TRBV7-9
j_call: TRBJ2-3
cdr3_aa: CASSLGTTGGRTDTQYF
cdr3_nt: TGTGCCAGCAGCTTAGGTACGACAGGGGGGCGCACAGATACGCAGTATTTT

d_call: -
clone_size: -
v_call: TRBV7-9
j_call: TRBJ2-3
cdr3_aa: CASSLPIGMDTDTQYF
cdr3_nt: TGTGCCAGCAGCTTACCCATTGGAATGGATACGGATACGCAGTATTTT